The entry that follows covers one TCR beta chain sequence. The clone's antigen remains unknown. Base qualities are not provided; no much larger clone lies one nucleotide away. Other DNA sequences in the same sample also yield this CDR3. Participants in the prospective study were enrolled through a virtual design, were aged roughly 18 to 90 years, and lived in 24 United States geographic areas. In the prospective study, cohorts were assigned on the basis of participant-reported clinical history obtained from a screening survey and a study questionnaire. Recovered participants in ImmuneRACE Cohort 3 were defined by two consecutive negative NP/OP PCR tests, clearance by a healthcare professional, or resolution of symptoms. Mobile phlebotomists in the prospective study collected whole blood, serum and a nasopharyngeal or oropharyngeal swab from every participant. Prospective study participants could optionally give additional blood draws and questionnaires over an approximately 2-month period. Prospective study blood samples were shipped either frozen or at room temperature before DNA extraction.

V is pared back by 0 bases and J by 6 bases, with 7 bases lying between the germline termini. The CDR3 spans 14 residues, from the cysteine through the phenylalanine. This entry keeps only the CDR3 DNA: 42 bases, framed from base 1. The germline V gene provides CDR1 SGDLS and CDR2 YYNGEE. This record belongs to a study of blood T cell repertoires in COVID-19 (dated by TCRdb to about 2020). For context, the study as a whole: The collaborator samples originated in the United States, Italy and Spain and spanned the acute and convalescent phases of COVID-19. The prospective study material was composed of cDNA or gDNA derived from T cells, B-cell-depleted T cells, or PBMCs. Deeply sampled blood TCRbeta repertoires from subjects exposed to, actively infected with, or recovered from COVID-19 were included in the dataset. The repertoires were released in a freely available public database intended as a resource for research on the immune response to SARS-CoV-2. The samples were drawn from the first 160 participants of the ongoing ImmuneRACE study and from 950 to 1,500 subjects provided by 6 global collaborators. The sample metadata nearly always contained a de-identified subject ID, COVID-19 status, age in years and sex. Where available, HLA class I and class II types were taken from metadata supplied by the sample provider and were not determined by assay-based typing.

The immunoSEQ Assay, a bias-controlled multiplex PCR, was used to amplify TCRbeta CDR3 regions from genomic DNA. The paper's processing steps were these. The number of nucleated cells in each sample was estimated from the amplification of reference gene primers within the assay. To quantify the absolute abundance of each unique TCRbeta CDR3 rearrangement, sequence reads were collapsed and filtered. For each sample, productive Simpson clonality was calculated by taking the square root of Simpson's diversity index across productive rearrangements. In TCRdb, the immuneACCESS table is reduced to in-frame sequences with V and J assigned. These tables do not hold every clone; where another copy was compared, an unresolved V gene accounts for under half, and the others remain unexplained. V and J calls and clone size are those listed in that table; D and trimming were worked out from the DNA. The sample contains a few hundred thousand clones, around 85% of them found a single time. The ten largest clones represent about 2% of the sample.

The study at large found these results: How much clinical and demographic metadata was included differed by source and by participant, and the metadata was provided uncurated.

The receptor chain draws on TRBV9 and TRBJ1-6; D gene: possibly TRBD1, on 5 matching bases. Sample: PBMCs or T cells enriched from blood (not recorded which). This receptor was taken from a young man who had recovered from COVID-19. The DNA sequence follows: TGTGCCAGCAGCGTAGGACAGCCTAATTCACCCCTCCACTTT. This yields the protein CASSVGQPNSPLHF.